The 10 T cell receptor beta chains below were found in one sample sequenced in a study of T cells in Graves' hyperthyroidism and ophthalmopathy. Amplification of TCR beta CDR3 regions used RNA as the template. HTBI primers were used for first-round RT-PCR of the TCR CDR3. MiXCR, applied by TCRdb to the multiplex PCR reads, yields one record per CDR3 protein. In the table there are under 550,000 distinct CDR3 sequences, just under 20% of which are singletons. The sequencing input was blood. These receptors were obtained from a middle-aged man with Graves' ophthalmopathy.

The CDR3 is CASSEFGNTEAFF. The CDR3 DNA reads as TGTGCCAGCAGTGAATTTGGGAACACTGAAGCTTTCTTT. The V and J genes are TRBV2 and TRBJ1-1; D gene uncertain. V was cut by 2 bases and J by 1 base, with 5 bases left in between. The CDR3 covers 13 residues. Per germline, CDR1 SNHLY and CDR2 FYNNEI. Filled out from reference TRBV2 and TRBJ1-1, the complete variable domain reads EPEVTQTPSHQVTQMGQEVILRCVPISNHLYFYWYRQILGQKVEFLVSFYNNEISEKSEIFDDQFSVERPDGSNFTLKIRSTKLEDSAMYFCASSEFGNTEAFFGQGTRLTVV.

The V call is TRBV12-3 or TRBV12-4, the J call TRBJ1-2; 7 positions match TRBD1. This CDR3 comprises 13 residues. V lost 3 bases, J lost 8 bases, and 6 bases stayed unmatched. Written as DNA, the CDR3 is TGTGCCAGCAGTTTTGTCAGGGGGAAGGGCTACACCTTC. It codes for CASSFVRGKGYTF.

This clonotype was detected ten times or more. The chain recombines TRBV6-1 with TRBJ1-5; D is possibly TRBD1 (5 bases). CDR3 size: 13 residues. Trimming shortened V by 6 bases and J by 0 bases, and 6 bases separated the two germline ends. Germline CDR1 and CDR2: MNHNS and SASEGT. As DNA, the CDR3 is TGTGCCAGCAGACAGGATAGCAATCAGCCCCAGCATTTT. The encoded protein is CASRQDSNQPQHF.

This clonotype was found a few times. The chain joins TRBV3-1 to TRBJ1-6; no clear D. Trimming cost V 1 base and J 11 bases, with 9 bases left between them. The CDR3 consists of 13 residues. Germline-derived CDR1 and CDR2 are LGHDT and YNNKEL (reference sequence). The CDR3: CASSQAQGTPLHF. The CDR3 nucleotides are TGTGCCAGCAGCCAAGCCCAAGGAACACCCCTCCACTTT. The full variable domain, completed using reference TRBV3-1 and TRBJ1-6, is DTAVSQTPKYLVTQMGNDKSIKCEQNLGHDTMYWYKQDSKKFLKIMFSYNNKELIINETVPNRFSPKSPDKAHLNLHINSLELGDSAVYFCASSQAQGTPLHFGNGTRLTVT.

This clonotype was counted at least ten times. This sequence joins TRBV18 and TRBJ1-1; TRBD1 matches at 7 bases. This CDR3 is 15 amino acids long. Looked up from germline, CDR1 is KGHSH and CDR2 is LQKENI. V trimming: 2 bases; J trimming: 3 bases; junction bases outside the gene matches: 6. This chain's CDR3 is CASSPEQGIYTEAFF. CDR3 sequence (DNA): TGTGCCAGCTCACCAGAACAGGGGATATACACTGAAGCTTTCTTT. Full variable domain (outside the CDR3, taken from reference TRBV18 and TRBJ1-1): NAGVMQNPRHLVRRRGQEARLRCSPMKGHSHVYWYRQLPEEGLKFMVYLQKENIIDESGMPKERFSAEFPKEGPSILRIQQVVRGDSAAYFCASSPEQGIYTEAFFGQGTRLTVV.

The CDR3 DNA follows: TGTGCCAGCAGTTTAGGAGGGTTCGGAAACACCATATATTTT. Translation gives CASSLGGFGNTIYF. This chain links TRBV12-3 or TRBV12-4 with TRBJ1-3; no firm D call. Trimming removed 1 base at V and 4 bases at J, with 8 bases between. There are 14 residues in the CDR3.

This clonotype has a count of ten or more. CDR3 in amino acids: CASSQVRSPTETQYF. The CDR3 bases are TGTGCCAGCAGCCAAGTTAGGTCGCCGACAGAGACCCAGTACTTC. V usage is TRBV3-1 and J usage is TRBJ2-5, with no clear D. Germline CDR1 is LGHDT and CDR2 is YNNKEL (reference sequence). V lost 1 base, J lost 4 bases, and 13 bases lay in between. The CDR3 sequence is 15 residues long.

V and J are TRBV6-1 and TRBJ2-1; D is perhaps TRBD1 (5 bases). Germline CDR1 reads MNHNS; CDR2 reads SASEGT. V lost 2 bases and J lost 2, with 7 bases in between. CDR3 length: 14 residues. The CDR3: CASSETRAYNEQFF. The CDR3 DNA is TGTGCCAGCAGTGAAACCAGGGCCTACAATGAGCAGTTCTTC.

CDR3 sequence reads: CASSYGGRETQYF. The CDR3, as DNA: TGTGCCAGCAGTTACGGGGGGAGAGAGACCCAGTACTTC. This chain uses TRBV6-5 with TRBJ2-5; a weak D match, TRBD2 (6 bases). This CDR3 contains 13 residues. Germline-derived CDR1 and CDR2 are MNHEY and SVGAGI. Trimming shortened V by 2 bases and J by 4 bases, and 8 bases separated the two germline ends.

This chain links TRBV10-3 with TRBJ1-4; no clear D gene. The CDR3 runs to 15 residues. With 0 bases removed from V and 3 bases from J, the gap between germline ends came to 8 bases. CDR1 and CDR2 from the germline V gene are ENHRY and SYGVKD. CDR3 protein: CAISESEQPNEKLFF. DNA of the CDR3: TGTGCCATCAGTGAGTCGGAACAACCTAATGAAAAACTGTTTTTT.